The entry below gives a single T cell receptor (beta chain) sequence along with its context. The target antigen is unknown. The data originate from a study of cytomegalovirus exposure and HLA in healthy donors. Across the whole study: As an earlier analysis found, 180 million or so T cells yielded about 120 million unique TCR beta sequences. Study-level findings and limits: Rare TCR sequences dominated, though some public TCRs recurred in many donors. Data from an earlier analysis indicated that most TCR beta V segments were productive either about 87% or about 30% of the time. The study recorded 150 to 200 TCR beta chains that were cytomegalovirus-associated.

Germline CDR1 and CDR2: MDHEN and SYDVKM. This CDR3 has 13 residues. The V and J ends lost 5 bases and 3 bases respectively, with 8 bases between them. 60 Vbeta and 13 Jbeta primers were used in PCR. Data came from immunoSEQ multiplex PCR; TCRdb stores just in-frame clones and leaves some out. This table has 200,000 to 250,000 clones, over 65% appearing once. V is TRBV28 and J is TRBJ1-5; no reliable D call. The sequence was collected from a man aged 40-49 years in good health and CMV-seronegative. The sample comprised PBMCs. The CDR3 spells CASSADNNQPQHF. The CDR3 coding sequence is TGTGCCAGCAGTGCGGATAACAATCAGCCCCAGCATTTT. The full variable domain, completed using reference TRBV28 and TRBJ1-5, is DVKVTQSSRYLVKRTGEKVFLECVQDMDHENMFWYRQDPGLGLRLIYFSYDVKMKEKGDIPEGYSVSREKKERFSLILESASTNQTSMYLCASSADNNQPQHFGDGTRLSIL.